Listed below are T cell receptor beta chains from one sample, sequenced in a study of blood T cell repertoires in COVID-19. Produced via immunoSEQ multiplex PCR; TCRdb's table is partial and in-frame only. The data show roughly 250,000 clones, around nine tenths seen once. The sequencing sample was made of peripheral blood. These receptors were obtained from a man between 35 and 55 years old who had recovered from COVID-19. Each CDR3 is given with its conserved first and last residue. The D gene is left open where the match is weak. Only part of the rows carry a size: once, few, many, or a class if the clone is expanded.

d_call	v_call	j_call	clone_size	cdr3_nt	cdr3_aa
.	TRBV5-6	TRBJ2-5	few	TGTGCCAGCAGTGGGAGTATACAAGAGACCCAGTACTTC	CASSGSIQETQYF
TRBD2	TRBV6-5	TRBJ2-1	.	TGTGCCAGCAGCCGCCCCGGGACTAGTCAAAATGAGCAGTTCTTC	CASSRPGTSQNEQFF
TRBD1	TRBV4-1	TRBJ1-6	.	TGCGCCAGCAGCCTAACTAGCCGAGGGGGCGGTGGTTCACCCCTCCACTTT	CASSLTSRGGGGSPLHF
.	TRBV10-3	TRBJ1-4	few	TGTGCCATCAGTGATGGGCAGAATGAAAAACTGTTTTTT	CAISDGQNEKLFF
TRBD2	TRBV6-5	TRBJ2-5	once	TGTGCCAGCAGGCGACTAGCGGGGGGCCAAGAGACCCAGTACTTC	CASRRLAGGQETQYF
.	TRBV9	TRBJ2-7	.	TGTGCCAGCAGCGTAGATATGGGGGCAGAGCAGTACTTC	CASSVDMGAEQYF
.	TRBV6-2/TRBV6-3	TRBJ2-7	.	TGTGCCAGCAGTTCCACGGGGGTAGCGGATCTCTACGAGCAGTACTTC	CASSSTGVADLYEQYF
TRBD1	TRBV19	TRBJ1-5	.	TGTGCCAGTAGTAGTTGGGACAGTTTAAGGGTTAGCAATCAGCCCCAGCATTTT	CASSSWDSLRVSNQPQHF
.	TRBV30	TRBJ1-5	.	TGTGCCTGGAGTGAACGGACAGTTCGCAATCAGCCCCAGCATTTT	CAWSERTVRNQPQHF
.	TRBV7-2	TRBJ2-5	.	TGTGCCAGCAGCCATGGGACACTCCGAGAGACCCAGTACTTC	CASSHGTLRETQYF
.	TRBV18	TRBJ1-6	once	TGTGCCAGCTCACCACAGAGCTCCTATAATTCACCCCTCCACTTT	CASSPQSSYNSPLHF
TRBD1	TRBV24-1	TRBJ1-2	.	TGTGCCCCTCGTCGTATAACCGGGACAGGGGTCGCCTATGGCTACACCTTC	CAPRRITGTGVAYGYTF
TRBD2	TRBV2	TRBJ2-5	.	TGTGCCAGCAGTGACTGGCGGGGGGGCCGTGAGACCCAGTACTTC	CASSDWRGGRETQYF
.	TRBV27	TRBJ2-7	.	TGTGCCAGCAGTCCCTCAGGGGGGTCCTACGAGCAGTACTTC	CASSPSGGSYEQYF
.	TRBV11-2	TRBJ2-5	.	TGTGCCAGCAGCCTAGGGGGAGGGCAAGAGACCCAGTACTTC	CASSLGGGQETQYF
.	TRBV25-1	TRBJ2-2	.	TGTGCCAGCTCCGAGAGGGGGTACACCGGGGAGCTGTTTTTT	CASSERGYTGELFF
.	TRBV5-1	TRBJ2-5	.	TGCGCCAGCAGCTTTCTGGGTAGTAGAACCGCGGTCCAAGAGACCCAGTACTTC	CASSFLGSRTAVQETQYF
.	TRBV16	TRBJ2-2	few	TGTGCCAGCAGCCAATTTGGCCAGTTCACCGGGGAGCTGTTTTTT	CASSQFGQFTGELFF
TRBD1	TRBV15	TRBJ2-5	.	TGTGCCACCAGCAGAGGGGACAGGTGGGCCCAGTACTTC	CATSRGDRWAQYF
TRBD2	TRBV4-2	TRBJ2-7	once	TGTGCCAGCAGCCAAAACCCAGGACTAGCGGGAATCTACGAGCAGTACTTC	CASSQNPGLAGIYEQYF
TRBD2	TRBV5-5	TRBJ2-3	.	TGTGCCAGCAGCTTGGTTACTGCCCGCGGGGGATCTAGCACAGATACGCAGTATTTT	CASSLVTARGGSSTDTQYF
.	TRBV5-1	TRBJ2-3	.	TGCGCCAGCAGCTTGGGTGGGAGGAAGTTAGATACGCAGTATTTT	CASSLGGRKLDTQYF
.	TRBV9	TRBJ2-5	.	TGTGCCAGCACTGACGGGGGTCCCGAGACCCAGTACTTC	CASTDGGPETQYF
TRBD1	TRBV6-5	TRBJ2-5	.	TGTGCCAGCAGCCCCGGGACAGGGGGGTCGGAGACCCAGTACTTC	CASSPGTGGSETQYF
TRBD2	TRBV18	TRBJ2-3	.	TGTGCCAGCTCACCACCGGGAGCGGGGAGCACAGATACGCAGTATTTT	CASSPPGAGSTDTQYF
TRBD2	TRBV29-1	TRBJ2-1	once	TGCAGCGTTTCCGGGAGGGCTAGGAATGAGCAGTTCTTC	CSVSGRARNEQFF
TRBD2	TRBV2	TRBJ2-7	.	TGTGCCAGCACCCTGTCGGGGGGGCGTGGCGAGCAGTACTTC	CASTLSGGRGEQYF
TRBD1	TRBV7-9	TRBJ2-2	.	TGTGCCAGCATCACAGGGGGTACCGGGGAGCTGTTTTTT	CASITGGTGELFF
.	TRBV7-8	TRBJ2-1	.	TGTGCCAGCAGCTTAGCGGCTCCCTACAATGAGCAGTTCTTC	CASSLAAPYNEQFF
TRBD1	TRBV5-1	TRBJ2-7	.	TGCGCCAGCAGCTTACAGGGGGCTCCCTTCAAGCAGTACTTC	CASSLQGAPFKQYF
.	TRBV7-9	TRBJ2-7	.	TGTGCCAGCAGCCTGCAGACTAGTGGCGAGCAGTACTTC	CASSLQTSGEQYF
.	TRBV7-6	TRBJ2-7	few	TGTGCCAGCAAGGGGAGGACTGGAGAGCAGTACTTC	CASKGRTGEQYF
.	TRBV5-1	TRBJ2-7	.	TGCGCCAGCAGCCGGACTGTAGGGACACAAGGGGACGAGCAGTACTTC	CASSRTVGTQGDEQYF
TRBD2	TRBV5-4	TRBJ2-5	.	TGTGCCAGCAGCGCAGGGGCTAGCGGGCGAGAGACCCAGTACTTC	CASSAGASGRETQYF
TRBD2	TRBV3-1/TRBV3-2	TRBJ2-1	.	TGTGCCAGCAGCCAAGTAAGGACTAGCGGGAGCAATGAGCAGTTCTTC	CASSQVRTSGSNEQFF
TRBD1	TRBV15	TRBJ2-2	once	TGTGCCACCAGCCGTCGACAGGGGTGGGCCGGGGAGCTGTTTTTT	CATSRRQGWAGELFF
.	TRBV11-2	TRBJ1-3	.	TGTGCCAGCAGCACCTACTTCCACGGAGCCTCTGGAAACACCATATATTTT	CASSTYFHGASGNTIYF
TRBD1	TRBV5-1	TRBJ2-1	.	TGCGCCAGCAGCCCGATTTTCGTGGAAGGGACAGGGGTTAATGAGCAGTTCTTC	CASSPIFVEGTGVNEQFF
TRBD2	TRBV13	TRBJ2-1	once	TGTGCCAGCAGTCAGCGGGCGGGAGAGGGGAATGAGCAGTTCTTC	CASSQRAGEGNEQFF
TRBD2	TRBV11-3	TRBJ2-3	.	TGTGCCAGCAGCTTCTCAGCGGGAGCGACAGATACGCAGTATTTT	CASSFSAGATDTQYF
TRBD1	TRBV12-3/TRBV12-4	TRBJ1-1	once	TGTGCCAGCAGAGCTACACAGGGGTGGGCTTTCTTT	CASRATQGWAFF
.	TRBV4-3	TRBJ1-6	.	TGCGCCAGCAGCGCAAGCGATTCACCCCTCCACTTT	CASSASDSPLHF
.	TRBV27	TRBJ1-5	.	TGTGCCAGCAGTTTATCGGGGGGCGGGAGAGGCAATCAGCCCCAGCATTTT	CASSLSGGGRGNQPQHF
TRBD1	TRBV11-3	TRBJ2-7	.	TGTGCCAGCAGCCCGGGACAGGGTCAGTACGAGCAGTACTTC	CASSPGQGQYEQYF
.	TRBV4-2	TRBJ2-4	.	TGTGCCAGCAGCCAAGATCGGGGGGCAGGGGCCAAAAACATTCAGTACTTC	CASSQDRGAGAKNIQYF